This T cell receptor (beta chain) stems from a study of T cell responses to AZD1222 COVID-19 vaccine. Broader study findings: Spike-specific TCR breadth rose after two AZD1222 doses, and depth rose as well. It should be noted that donors were predominantly white British and more often female, and clonal diversity was possibly underestimated. Seropositive AZD1222 recipients at baseline numbered only five or six. Spike-spanning, vaccine-associated CD4 TCRs were dominant at 160-218 and 743-854.

Measured with immunoSEQ multiplex PCR; TCRdb has only the in-frame clones, and not every one. The sample yields some 140,000 clones, more than 90% seen once. Concerning this clone itself: Antigen unknown.

Per the germline V gene, CDR1 is LNHDA and CDR2 is SQIVND (reference sequence). V was clipped by 1 base and J by 0 bases, with 9 bases between them. This CDR3 has 15 residues. Sample: peripheral blood, taken 28 days after the second AZD1222 dose. The TCR sequence derives from an adult who received the AZD1222 COVID-19 vaccine. The chain combines TRBV19 with TRBJ1-1; D not resolved. The CDR3 spells CASSIGRLMNTEAFF. CDR3 DNA sequence: TGTGCCAGTAGTATAGGAAGGTTGATGAACACTGAAGCTTTCTTT.